The 10 T cell receptor beta chains reported below all come from one sample, sequenced in a study of T cell responses to AZD1222 COVID-19 vaccine. Profiled with immunoSEQ multiplex PCR; TCRdb holds only in-frame clones, not every one. This sample yields over 90,000 clones, of which 84% are seen a single time; over 15% belongs to the top ten. Here the sequenced sample was peripheral blood, taken on day 0 of AZD1222 vaccination. The source of these receptors is an adult in good health.

The genes are TRBV3-1 (or the pseudogene TRBV3-2) and TRBJ1-1; 9 bases line up with TRBD1. CDR1 is LGHDT, CDR2 YNNKEL, per germline (reference sequence). Germline trimming cut 4 bases from V and 11 bases from J; bases unmatched to any gene: 17. This CDR3 has 16 amino acids. The chain's CDR3 is CASSPPLTGGENRAFF. The CDR3 nucleotides read TGTGCCAGCAGCCCCCCTCTGACAGGGGGGGAGAATCGCGCTTTCTTT.

This rearrangement joins TRBV29-1 to TRBJ1-2; maybe TRBD1 (5 bases). This CDR3 contains 16 residues. Trimming removed 0 bases from V and 7 bases from J, with 21 bases in between. The germline CDR1 and CDR2 sequences are SQVTM and ANQGSEA. The CDR3 region is CSVEDLTTAWQFGYTF. The CDR3 region has the DNA TGCAGCGTTGAAGATCTTACGACAGCATGGCAATTTGGCTACACCTTC.

The chain uses TRBV24-1 and TRBJ1-2; D call uncertain. CDR3 length: 15 residues. Trimming pared 3 bases from V and 6 bases from J, leaving 16 bases between. The germline V gene encodes CDR1 KGHDR and CDR2 SFDVKD. DNA for the CDR3: TGTGCCACCAGTGATGCCCCTAGGCCCCTCCATGGCTACACCTTC. It translates to CATSDAPRPLHGYTF.

The CDR3 loop is CASWERNEQFF. The CDR3 bases are TGTGCCAGCTGGGAACGAAATGAGCAGTTCTTC. The chain is built from TRBV28 and TRBJ2-1; no definite D call. The CDR3 has 11 amino acids. V lost 8 bases and J lost 7, with 9 bases in between. Germline CDR1 MDHEN, CDR2 SYDVKM.

This rearrangement joins TRBV11-1 to TRBJ2-1, with 7 bases fitting TRBD1. Losses at the gene ends were 5 bases for V and 0 bases for J; bases not matched to a gene: 7. This CDR3 region has 16 residues. Germline CDR1 is SGHAT and CDR2 is FQDESV (reference sequence). CDR3 amino acids: CASSPGTESSYNEQFF. Written as DNA, the CDR3 is TGTGCCAGCAGCCCAGGGACAGAGAGCTCCTACAATGAGCAGTTCTTC. Filled out from reference TRBV11-1 and TRBJ2-1, the complete variable domain reads EAEVAQSPRYKITEKSQAVAFWCDPISGHATLYWYRQILGQGPELLVQFQDESVVDDSQLPKDRFSAERLKGVDSTLKIQPAELGDSAMYLCASSPGTESSYNEQFFGPGTRLTVL.

This clone is a singleton in its sample. The chain employs TRBV9 and TRBJ2-2, with D perhaps matching TRBD2 (5 bases). CDR1 and CDR2 (germline): SGDLS, YYNGEE. The CDR3 covers 13 residues. Trimming removed 4 bases from V and 6 bases from J, with 10 bases in between. The CDR3 sequence is CASSITSPGELFF. For the CDR3, the DNA is TGTGCCAGCAGCATCACTAGTCCCGGGGAGCTGTTTTTT.

The chain links TRBV6-5 to TRBJ2-1; no firm D call. Trimming cost V 0 bases and J 6 bases, with 6 bases left between them. This CDR3 contains 13 residues. The V gene's germline CDR1 is MNHEY and CDR2 SVGAGI. The CDR3 nucleotides read TGTGCCAGCAGTTACTCGAGGCGCAATGAGCAGTTCTTC. Its translation is CASSYSRRNEQFF.

V gene TRBV4-1 combines with J gene TRBJ2-1, with D unresolved. The V gene lost 4 bases and the J gene lost 4 bases, with 8 bases spanning the gap. CDR1 and CDR2 from the germline V gene are MGHRA and YSYEKL. The CDR3 spans 13 residues. CDR3 residues: CASSPRWYNEQFF. The DNA of the CDR3 is TGCGCCAGCAGCCCACGTTGGTACAATGAGCAGTTCTTC.

Only one count was recorded for this clone. This rearrangement joins TRBV7-8 to TRBJ2-3, with no clear D. The V gene's germline CDR1 is SGHVS and CDR2 FQNEAQ. This CDR3 is built from 17 residues. Trimming removed 7 bases at V and 0 bases at J, with 20 bases between. CDR3 protein: CASNTPLDGYSTDTQYF. The CDR3 DNA follows: TGTGCCAGCAACACACCACTGGACGGCTATAGCACAGATACGCAGTATTTT.

The CDR3 spells CATSPDREGANVLTF. As DNA, the CDR3 is TGTGCCACCAGTCCCGACCGGGAGGGGGCCAACGTCCTGACTTTC. The chain recombines TRBV24-1 with TRBJ2-6, with a weak D call TRBD2 (6 bases). Trimming took off 6 bases at V and 4 bases at J, with 12 bases between the two ends. Germline values: CDR1 KGHDR, CDR2 SFDVKD. This CDR3 is 15 amino acids long.